A single sample gave rise to the 29 T cell receptor beta chains below, sequenced in a study of blood T cell repertoires in COVID-19. Some clones are missing from TCRdb's copy, which holds only in-frame ones; the method was immunoSEQ multiplex PCR. The sample lists about 190,000 clones, about 85% occurring once. The specimen was PBMCs or T cells enriched from blood (not recorded which). Receptors originate from a woman in her 40s in a cohort exposed to, infected with or recovered from COVID-19 (not recorded which).

This sequence joins TRBV5-1 and TRBJ2-7; 7 bases are shared with TRBD1. J gave up 5 bases and V 7 bases, and 9 bases lay outside the gene matches. Germline-derived CDR1 and CDR2 are SGHRS and YFSETQ. This CDR3 has 13 residues. Here the CDR3 DNA reads TGCGCCAGCTCCAAAGACAGGGAGAACGAGCAGTACTTC. As protein: CASSKDRENEQYF.

V usage is TRBV5-5 and J usage is TRBJ1-6, with 9 nucleotides matching TRBD1. The CDR3 runs to 15 residues. V lost 0 bases to trimming and J lost 13 bases; unmatched junction nucleotides: 8. Germline values: CDR1 SGHKS, CDR2 YYEKEE (reference sequence). The CDR3: CASSLVDRGILPLHF. As DNA, the CDR3 is TGTGCCAGCAGCTTGGTCGACAGGGGGATACTGCCCCTCCACTTT.

This rearrangement joins TRBV5-1 to TRBJ2-7; tentative D call: TRBD2 (6 bases). This CDR3 has 14 amino acids. Per the germline V gene, CDR1 is SGHRS and CDR2 is YFSETQ. V gave up 4 bases and J gave up 0 bases, with 11 bases separating them. The CDR3, as DNA: TGCGCCAGCAGCGCCGGGACTGCCTCCTACGAGCAGTACTTC. Protein product: CASSAGTASYEQYF.

The rearrangement links TRBV2 to TRBJ1-2; 10 bases match TRBD1. Losses at the gene ends were 6 bases for V and 3 bases for J; bases not matched to a gene: 4. In germline, CDR1 is SNHLY, CDR2 FYNNEI. CDR3 length equals 14 residues. The CDR3 bases are TGTGCCAGCAGCTCGACAGGGGGCCACTATGGCTACACCTTC. Its protein product is CASSSTGGHYGYTF.

The chain is built from TRBV24-1 and TRBJ2-2, with D unclear. The V and J ends lost 4 bases and 4 bases respectively, with 9 bases between them. The CDR3 has 14 residues. CDR1 is KGHDR, CDR2 SFDVKD, per germline. CDR3 sequence reads: CATSDPQVTGELFF. The DNA for the CDR3 is TGTGCCACCAGTGACCCTCAGGTCACCGGGGAGCTGTTTTTT.

The gene calls are TRBV10-2 and TRBJ1-3, with D tentatively TRBD1 (5 bases). V lost 6 bases and J lost 0, with 15 bases in between. Germline V gene lookup returns CDR1 WSHSY and CDR2 SAAADI. This CDR3 is 16 amino acids long. This CDR3 is CASRLTATVSGNTIYF. The DNA for the CDR3 is TGCGCCAGCAGACTGACAGCCACCGTCTCTGGAAACACCATATATTTT.

This chain joins TRBV12-2 and TRBJ2-7; the DNA was not compared with TRBD2, the D call given in the table. TRBV12-2 is labeled a pseudogene. This CDR3 spans 15 amino acids. The CDR3 nucleotides are TGTGCAAGTCCTACCTTTATCCTCGTAACCTACGAGCAGTACTTC. It yields the protein CASPTFILVTYEQYF.

The chain is built from TRBV27 and TRBJ1-2, with TRBD1 identical over 7 bases. V was clipped by 0 bases and J by 5 bases; unmatched bases: 18. CDR1 is MNHEY and CDR2 is SMNVEV in the germline V gene (reference sequence). This CDR3 spans 19 amino acids. CDR3 nucleotide sequence: TGTGCCAGCAGTTTATCTAGGGGACAGCGTCACCCTTCCGTATATGGCTACACCTTC. Translation: CASSLSRGQRHPSVYGYTF.

The rearrangement uses TRBV3-1 (or the pseudogene TRBV3-2) and TRBJ2-5, with a possible D match to TRBD1 (6 bases). CDR1 is LGHDT, CDR2 YNNKEL, per germline (reference sequence). V lost 5 bases and J 2 bases, leaving 15 bases between the germline ends. CDR3 length: 15 residues. Here the CDR3 reads CASSEASGAQETQYF. In DNA, the CDR3 is TGTGCCAGCAGCGAAGCATCAGGGGCGCAAGAGACCCAGTACTTC.

V usage is TRBV29-1 and J usage is TRBJ1-2, with D unclear. In germline, CDR1 is SQVTM, CDR2 ANQGSEA. V lost 7 bases to trimming and J lost 0 bases, with 15 bases between them. The CDR3 is made up of 14 amino acids. The CDR3 here is CSAQAGATNYGYTF. The CDR3 DNA follows: TGCAGCGCACAAGCGGGCGCGACTAACTATGGCTACACCTTC.

The chain uses TRBV21-1 and TRBJ1-1; the DNA was not used to check the table's D call, TRBD1. TRBV21-1 is tagged as a pseudogene. This CDR3 has 18 amino acids. Here the CDR3 reads CASSKDIPRGSMNTEAFF. The CDR3 coding sequence is TGTGCCAGCAGCAAAGATATTCCCAGGGGAAGCATGAACACTGAAGCTTTCTTT.

This clone was detected only a few times. J is TRBJ1-2 and V is TRBV6-5; perhaps TRBD1 as D (6 bases). Per the germline V gene, CDR1 is MNHEY and CDR2 is SVGAGI. V lost 2 bases and J lost 6, with 13 bases in between. The CDR3 length is 14 residues. The CDR3 is CASSYQQGTHGYTF. The CDR3 bases are TGTGCCAGCAGTTACCAACAGGGTACCCATGGCTACACCTTC.

The table lists this clone with a count of one. This chain's CDR3 is CASSVTGQSKLSGANVLTF. CDR3 DNA: TGTGCCAGCAGTGTGACGGGACAGAGTAAACTCTCTGGGGCCAACGTCCTGACTTTC. V usage is TRBV6-1 and J usage is TRBJ2-6; 7 bases map to TRBD1. Germline loops: CDR1 MNHNS, CDR2 SASEGT. J lost 0 bases, V lost 4 bases, and 12 bases had no gene match. This CDR3 contains 19 residues.

The chain joins TRBV6-6 to TRBJ1-2; perhaps TRBD1 as D (5 bases). Germline loops: CDR1 MNHNY, CDR2 SVGAGI (reference sequence). Trimming took off 5 bases at V and 2 bases at J, with 18 bases between the two ends. The CDR3 spans 16 residues. CDR3 nucleotides: TGTGCCAGCAGTCGAACTGGGGGGGAAAGGAACTATGGCTACACCTTC. Translated: CASSRTGGERNYGYTF.

This rearrangement joins TRBV12-2 to TRBJ2-1; the table names TRBD2, a call not compared with the DNA. TRBV12-2 is a recognized pseudogene. The CDR3 has 17 amino acids. CDR3 nucleotides: TGTGCAAGTCGCTTAGCGGGGTTCGGGAACCCCTACAATGAGCAGTTCTTC. This codes for CASRLAGFGNPYNEQFF.

The gene calls are TRBV7-2 and TRBJ2-6; 7 positions agree with TRBD2. The CDR3 has 14 residues. Germline V gene sequence: CDR1 SGHTA, CDR2 FQGNSA. With 5 bases clipped from V and 13 bases from J, the junction kept 11 bases outside the gene matches. The CDR3 coding sequence is TGTGCCAGCAGCCCCGGGACTACCACAGGAGTCCTGACTTTC. It is translated as CASSPGTTTGVLTF.

The rearrangement joins TRBV7-9 to TRBJ2-5; 13 nucleotides line up with TRBD2. From germline, CDR1 is SEHNR and CDR2 FQNEAQ (reference sequence). The CDR3 runs 16 residues. The V gene end was trimmed by 6 bases and the J gene end by 7 bases; junction bases not matched to a gene: 11. The CDR3 spells CASSPPGLAGAWTQYF. CDR3 DNA sequence: TGTGCCAGCAGTCCTCCCGGACTAGCGGGGGCCTGGACCCAGTACTTC.

The rearrangement links TRBV10-3 to TRBJ2-3; 7 bases are shared with TRBD2. J lost 3 bases, V lost 7 bases, and 13 bases had no gene match. The CDR3 loop spans 16 amino acids. Germline values: CDR1 ENHRY, CDR2 SYGVKD. The CDR3 bases are TGTGCCATCAACAGCCTAGCGGAGAGAGGAACAGATACGCAGTATTTT. Protein sequence: CAINSLAERGTDTQYF.

The rearrangement links TRBV21-1 to TRBJ1-2. TRBV21-1 constitutes a pseudogene. The CDR3 has 14 amino acids. For the CDR3, the DNA is TGTGCCAGCAGCAGCGGGGGGCACCTCTATGGCTACACCTTC. This codes for CASSSGGHLYGYTF.

The rearrangement uses TRBV6-2 or TRBV6-3 and TRBJ1-2; perhaps TRBD1 as D (5 bases). In germline, CDR1 is MNHEY, CDR2 SVGEGT. With 1 base removed from V and 3 bases from J, the gap between germline ends came to 9 bases. CDR3 length: 14 residues. The CDR3 reads CASSYLEGHYGYTF. In DNA form, the CDR3 reads TGTGCCAGCAGTTACTTGGAGGGGCACTATGGCTACACCTTC.

This chain links TRBV10-2 with TRBJ1-2; 7 bases fit TRBD1. This CDR3 has 14 residues. CDR1 is WSHSY and CDR2 is SAAADI in the germline V gene. The V and J ends lost 8 bases and 2 bases, in that order; junction bases with no gene match: 8. Here the CDR3 DNA reads TGCGCCAGCTCTGACAGGGCGAGGAACTATGGCTACACCTTC. It codes for CASSDRARNYGYTF.

This chain joins TRBV15 and TRBJ2-5, with D perhaps TRBD2 (6 bases). V shed 1 base and J shed 5 bases, with 14 bases lying between them. This CDR3 region has 15 residues. Germline V gene data show CDR1 as LNHNV and CDR2 as YYDKDF (reference sequence). The CDR3 protein is CATSRGWGVDETQYF. The CDR3, as DNA: TGTGCCACCAGCAGAGGCTGGGGGGTTGATGAGACCCAGTACTTC.

The chain couples TRBV19 to TRBJ2-1; 8 bases are shared with TRBD2. Looked up from germline, CDR1 is LNHDA and CDR2 is SQIVND (reference sequence). This CDR3 comprises 17 residues. After removal of 4 bases from V and 6 bases from J, the junction contained 14 bases not matched to a gene. DNA for the CDR3: TGTGCCAGTAGTACTAGGGCAAGCGGGAGTATCCCCAATGAGCAGTTCTTC. Protein sequence: CASSTRASGSIPNEQFF.

For the CDR3, the DNA is TGCAGCGTTGAGGTCGGTGAAAAACTGTTTTTT. It codes for CSVEVGEKLFF. The rearrangement uses TRBV29-1 and TRBJ1-4; no definite D call. V lost 3 bases to trimming and J lost 7 bases, with 6 bases between them. CDR3 length equals 11 residues. Germline V CDR1 and CDR2: SQVTM, ANQGSEA.

J is TRBJ2-1 and V is TRBV7-8; 10 bases fit TRBD2. The CDR3 has 14 residues. V trimming: 5 bases; J trimming: 9 bases; junction bases outside the gene matches: 7. Germline lookup yields CDR1 SGHVS and CDR2 FQNEAQ. CDR3 region: CASSRSGRRSEQFF. DNA of the CDR3: TGTGCCAGCAGCCGTAGCGGGAGGCGTAGTGAGCAGTTCTTC.

The rearrangement joins TRBV5-1 to TRBJ2-7; TRBD1 agrees at 7 bases. The ends lost 3 bases at V and 6 bases at J; junction bases unmatched: 3. From germline, CDR1 is SGHRS and CDR2 YFSETQ. The CDR3 covers 12 residues. This chain's CDR3 is CASSYRGGEQYF. CDR3 bases: TGCGCCAGCAGCTACAGGGGCGGCGAGCAGTACTTC.

The chain recombines TRBV12-5 with TRBJ2-2; 13 bases are shared with TRBD2. The junction had 7 bases not matched to a gene; V was cut back by 6 bases and J by 0 bases. CDR1 is LGHNT and CDR2 is FRNRAP in the germline V gene. CDR3 length: 18 residues. The CDR3 is CASGKPGLAGSNTGELFF. The CDR3 DNA is TGTGCTAGTGGAAAACCGGGACTAGCGGGATCGAACACCGGGGAGCTGTTTTTT.

In nucleotides, the CDR3 is TGTGCCAGCAGCTGGCGGGGGGCAGGGAGGTATGGCTACACCTTC. Its translation is CASSWRGAGRYGYTF. The chain links TRBV5-4 to TRBJ1-2, with D tentatively TRBD1 (6 bases). There are 15 residues in the CDR3. Germline CDR1 is SGHNT and CDR2 is YYREEE (reference sequence). Trimming cost V 3 bases and J 5 bases, with 17 bases left between them.

The chain carries TRBV2 and TRBJ1-1, with 7 bases aligning to TRBD1. The CDR3 has 13 amino acids. Unmatched junction bases numbered 7, after V lost 9 bases and J lost 3 bases. Germline values: CDR1 SNHLY, CDR2 FYNNEI. CDR3 DNA sequence: TGTGCCAGACAGGACAGGTTTCACACTGAAGCTTTCTTT. It encodes CARQDRFHTEAFF. Full variable domain (remainder filled in from reference TRBV2 and TRBJ1-1): EPEVTQTPSHQVTQMGQEVILRCVPISNHLYFYWYRQILGQKVEFLVSFYNNEISEKSEIFDDQFSVERPDGSNFTLKIRSTKLEDSAMYFCARQDRFHTEAFFGQGTRLTVV.